The clone carrying this T cell receptor beta chain has a count of ten or more. Its antigen is as yet unknown. This entry comes from a study of T cell repertoires in cytomegalovirus infection. Overall study: CMV infection and matching HLA type were both indicated by public TCR beta signatures.

V lost 1 base to trimming and J lost 1 base; unmatched junction nucleotides: 25. The CDR3 contains 23 residues. Per the germline V gene, CDR1 is SGHVS and CDR2 is FQNEAQ. A single record per CDR3 protein comes from TCRdb applying MiXCR to the reads. The data hold roughly 860,000 distinct CDR3 sequences, with 32% observed a single time. Study conclusions and caveats: Cumulative public TCR beta family frequency identified CMV carriers with the relevant HLA.

Source: cultured CD8+ T cells from PBMCs, taken from culture after CMV antigen stimulation. This sequence originates from a human donor in good health (CMV status not recorded). Some clones in this sample may be carry-over from other donors' samples. The V call is TRBV7-8, the J call TRBJ1-1; 9 bases agree with TRBD1. This CDR3 reads CASSLGAFGLRFGTGNANTEAFF. CDR3 DNA sequence: TGTGCCAGCAGCTTAGGGGCCTTCGGTCTGAGGTTCGGGACAGGGAATGCGAACACTGAAGCTTTCTTT.